These 9 T cell receptor beta chains originate from one sample sequenced in a study of cytomegalovirus exposure and HLA in healthy donors. It was with 60 Vbeta and 13 Jbeta primers that the PCR ran. Clones were sequenced by immunoSEQ multiplex PCR, and TCRdb holds only the in-frame ones, with some missing. Of approximately 150,000 clones listed, roughly 73% are singletons. Material: PBMCs. The receptors originated from a woman younger than 35 in good health and CMV-seronegative.

The rearrangement uses TRBV30 and TRBJ1-3; D ambiguous. From germline, CDR1 is GTSNPN and CDR2 SVGIG (reference sequence). The CDR3 totals 15 residues. The V gene lost 2 bases and the J gene lost 0 bases, with 11 bases spanning the gap. The CDR3 loop reads CAWSPGSYSGNTIYF. The CDR3 coding sequence is TGTGCCTGGAGTCCGGGATCTTACTCTGGAAACACCATATATTTT.

The V and J genes are TRBV2 and TRBJ2-7; TRBD2 matches 9 bases. This CDR3 comprises 16 residues. V was pared by 3 bases and J by 6 bases, with 12 bases of the junction left unmatched. CDR1 is SNHLY, CDR2 FYNNEI, per germline. The CDR3 DNA sequence: TGTGCCAGCAGTGACGGTGGGCGGCGGGGGGGAGCCGAGCAGTACTTC. Protein: CASSDGGRRGGAEQYF.

V and J are TRBV7-2 and TRBJ2-3; 9 nucleotides align to TRBD2. This CDR3 has 16 amino acids. Trimming cost V 5 bases and J 4 bases; bases outside gene matches: 10. The germline V gene has CDR1 SGHTA and CDR2 FQGNSA. CDR3 loop: CASSRISGSASDTQYF. The CDR3 coding sequence is TGTGCCAGCAGCAGGATTAGCGGGAGTGCGTCAGATACGCAGTATTTT.

In this sample, this clone turned up a few times. This sequence joins TRBV15 and TRBJ2-5, with 12 nucleotides matching TRBD1. The CDR3 covers 15 residues. CDR1 and CDR2 (germline): LNHNV, YYDKDF (reference sequence). With V trimmed by 3 bases and J by 8 bases, 7 bases remained unmatched. The CDR3 protein is CATSRIPGQGATQYF. CDR3 nucleotide sequence: TGTGCCACCAGCAGGATTCCGGGACAGGGGGCCACCCAGTACTTC.

The J gene is TRBJ1-6, the V gene TRBV27; D may be TRBD1 (6 bases). This CDR3 spans 13 amino acids. The ends were cut back, 6 bases at V and 8 bases at J, with 11 bases in the middle. The germline V gene encodes CDR1 MNHEY and CDR2 SMNVEV (reference sequence). In DNA form, the CDR3 reads TGTGCCAGCAGCCACAGGGTTTATTCACCCCTCCACTTT. Its protein is CASSHRVYSPLHF.

This clone was detected only a few times. The CDR3 bases are TGTGCCAGCAGTCCCAGACAGGGCTCCTTGCCCCAGCATTTT. Its translation: CASSPRQGSLPQHF. The genes are TRBV6-5 and TRBJ1-5; 7 bases line up with TRBD1. With V trimmed by 5 bases and J by 9 bases, 10 bases remained unmatched. The CDR3 has 14 residues. Germline V gene data show CDR1 as MNHEY and CDR2 as SVGAGI.

The chain recombines TRBV2 with TRBJ2-1; possibly TRBD1 for D (5 bases). V shed 6 bases and J shed 4 bases, with 16 bases lying between them. The V gene's germline CDR1 is SNHLY and CDR2 FYNNEI. The CDR3 is 15 residues long. The CDR3 bases are TGTGCCAGCAGCCCCAGACAGAAGTCTTACAATGAGCAGTTCTTC. Amino acid sequence: CASSPRQKSYNEQFF. The entire variable domain, with the rest obtained from reference TRBV2 and TRBJ2-1, is as follows: EPEVTQTPSHQVTQMGQEVILRCVPISNHLYFYWYRQILGQKVEFLVSFYNNEISEKSEIFDDQFSVERPDGSNFTLKIRSTKLEDSAMYFCASSPRQKSYNEQFFGPGTRLTVL.

The chain carries TRBV19 and TRBJ2-2; 8 bases are a match to TRBD1. Germline assignment: CDR1 LNHDA and CDR2 SQIVND (reference sequence). Losses at the gene ends were 10 bases for V and 6 bases for J; bases not matched to a gene: 16. This CDR3 comprises 16 residues. DNA for the CDR3: TGTGCCACCGATGTTCAAGGACAGGGTGGGTCCGGGGAGCTGTTTTTT. Translating it yields CATDVQGQGGSGELFF.

This clone appeared a single time. The chain couples TRBV29-1 to TRBJ2-1, with 10 bases aligning to TRBD2. The germline V gene has CDR1 SQVTM and CDR2 ANQGSEA. The trim removed 4 bases at V and 6 bases at J, leaving 9 bases unmatched. This CDR3 is built from 15 residues. The CDR3 DNA reads as TGCAGCGTTGTTGGACGAGCGGGGGGGCCCAATGAGCAGTTCTTC. Its protein is CSVVGRAGGPNEQFF.